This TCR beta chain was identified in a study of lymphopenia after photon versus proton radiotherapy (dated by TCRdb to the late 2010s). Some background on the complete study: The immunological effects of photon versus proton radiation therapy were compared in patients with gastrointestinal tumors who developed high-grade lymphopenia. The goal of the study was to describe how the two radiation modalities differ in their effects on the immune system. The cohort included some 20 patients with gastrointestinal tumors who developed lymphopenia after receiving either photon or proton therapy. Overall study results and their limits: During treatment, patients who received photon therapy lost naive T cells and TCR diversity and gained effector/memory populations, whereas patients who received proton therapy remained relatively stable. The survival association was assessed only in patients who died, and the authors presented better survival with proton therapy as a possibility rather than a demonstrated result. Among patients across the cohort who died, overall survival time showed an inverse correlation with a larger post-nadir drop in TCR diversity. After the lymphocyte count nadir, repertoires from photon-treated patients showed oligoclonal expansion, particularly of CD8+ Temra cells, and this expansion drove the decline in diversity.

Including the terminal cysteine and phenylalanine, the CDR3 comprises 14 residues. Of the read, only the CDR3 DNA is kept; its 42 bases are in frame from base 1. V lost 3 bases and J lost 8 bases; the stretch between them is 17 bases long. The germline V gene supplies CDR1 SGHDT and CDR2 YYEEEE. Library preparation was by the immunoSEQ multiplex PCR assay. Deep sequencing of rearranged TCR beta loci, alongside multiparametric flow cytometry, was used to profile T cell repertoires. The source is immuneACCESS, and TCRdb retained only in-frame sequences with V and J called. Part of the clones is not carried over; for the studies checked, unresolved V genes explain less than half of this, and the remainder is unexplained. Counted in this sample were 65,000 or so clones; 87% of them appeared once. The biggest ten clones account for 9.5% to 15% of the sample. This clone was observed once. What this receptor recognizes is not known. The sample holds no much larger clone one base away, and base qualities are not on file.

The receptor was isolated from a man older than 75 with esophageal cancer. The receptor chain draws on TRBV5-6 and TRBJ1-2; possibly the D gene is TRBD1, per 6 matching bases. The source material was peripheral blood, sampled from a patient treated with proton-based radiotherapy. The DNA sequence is TGTGCCAGCAGCTATGGACAGCACCCGGGGGGCTACACCTTC. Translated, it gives CASSYGQHPGGYTF.